The source of this TCR beta chain is a study of CD8 T cells in Susac syndrome. An input of roughly 0.5 to 1 ug of RNA was subjected to reverse transcription using random hexamers. TCRdb used MiXCR to reprocess the immunoSEQ multiplex PCR reads, holding one entry per CDR3 protein. The sample comprises more than 150,000 distinct CDR3 sequences, approximately 96% of which are singletons, and 0.098% rests with the top ten. FACS enriched CD8+ TEMRA cells, while bulk CD8+ and CD4+ were negatively isolated. Trimming removed 2 bases at V and 4 bases at J, with 11 bases between. The germline CDR1 and CDR2 sequences are SGHTA and FQGTGA. This CDR3 region has 14 residues.

The sequence came from a human donor with Susac syndrome. The sample taken for sequencing was CD4+ T cells from PBMCs. The V call is TRBV7-3, the J call TRBJ2-5; D ambiguous. The CDR3 region is CASSLGTASETQYF. The CDR3 DNA is TGTGCCAGCAGCTTAGGTACAGCCTCAGAGACCCAGTACTTC.